The clone carrying this TCR beta chain has a handful of counts. These data come from a study of CD4 and CD8 cells across lung adenocarcinoma regions. V lost 6 bases to trimming and J lost 3 bases, with 11 bases between them. The CDR3 contains 14 residues. Germline values: CDR1 MRHNA, CDR2 SNTAGT. One entry per CDR3 protein, called by TCRdb with MiXCR from the PCR reads. Of roughly 8,000 distinct CDR3 sequences detected, about 41% appear once; the ten largest clones hold 95% to 96%. Samples came from patients with localized non-small cell lung adenocarcinoma. The source is a male donor with lung adenocarcinoma. The CD4 and CD8 labels of this study may be unreliable. The sequenced sample was CD8+ T cells from the center of a lung tumor. J is TRBJ2-2 and V is TRBV6-4; TRBD2 is a possible D gene (6 bases). CDR3 DNA sequence: TGTGCCAGCAGGAGAGGGGAGGACACCGGGGAGCTGTTTTTT. This encodes CASRRGEDTGELFF.